The 29 T cell receptor beta chains below all came from one sample that was sequenced in a study of PD-L1 blockade in urothelial cancer. Time point reported: pretreatment peripheral blood. The protocol was immunoSEQ multiplex PCR, while the TCRdb copy is restricted to in-frame clones and leaves out a portion. This sample has 95,000 or so clones, with 87% found just once. The material sequenced was PBMCs, taken around atezolizumab (anti-PD-L1) treatment. The receptors derive from a man aged 55 to 69 with urothelial cancer.

This clone was found a few times. The chain couples TRBV9 to TRBJ2-7, with 8 bases fitting TRBD2. The CDR3 spans 15 residues. The ends lost 0 bases at V and 0 bases at J; junction bases unmatched: 2. The germline CDR1 and CDR2 sequences are SGDLS and YYNGEE. Here the CDR3 reads CASSVDGRASYEQYF. The CDR3 DNA follows: TGTGCCAGCAGCGTAGACGGGAGGGCCTCCTACGAGCAGTACTTC.

This chain uses TRBV12-5 with TRBJ1-2, with unresolved D. CDR1 and CDR2 from the germline V gene are LGHNT and FRNRAP. Trimming removed 6 bases at V and 0 bases at J, with 8 bases between. The CDR3 covers 13 residues. As DNA, the CDR3 is TGTGCTAGTGGCTTGTTAACTAACTATGGCTACACCTTC. The encoded protein is CASGLLTNYGYTF.

The genes are TRBV7-8 and TRBJ2-3; the match to TRBD2 covers 9 bases. Germline V gives CDR1 SGHVS, CDR2 FQNEAQ. CDR3 size: 17 residues. The V and J ends lost 3 bases and 6 bases, in that order; junction bases with no gene match: 13. CDR3 DNA sequence: TGTGCCAGCAGCTTCTATTGGACTAGCGAAGCTAGTGATACGCAGTATTTT. Its protein product is CASSFYWTSEASDTQYF.

This clone was seen once. V usage is TRBV6-1 and J usage is TRBJ2-7; D remains ambiguous. This CDR3 is 14 amino acids long. Per the germline V gene, CDR1 is MNHNS and CDR2 is SASEGT. Trimming shortened V by 2 bases and J by 1 base, and 9 bases separated the two germline ends. The CDR3 region has the DNA TGTGCCAGCAGTGAATATTACTGGTCCTACGAGCAGTACTTC. Residues: CASSEYYWSYEQYF.

This clone has just one count. The V gene is TRBV29-1, the J gene TRBJ2-2; 7 nucleotides line up with TRBD2. V shed 5 bases and J 4 bases; nucleotides not matched to a gene: 10. The CDR3 totals 15 residues. Germline loops: CDR1 SQVTM, CDR2 ANQGSEA. The CDR3 is CSVPGRAGLTGELFF. CDR3 sequence (DNA): TGCAGCGTTCCTGGGAGGGCAGGGCTCACCGGGGAGCTGTTTTTT.

The chain combines TRBV5-1 with TRBJ2-7; D is possibly TRBD2 (6 bases). Germline CDR1 is SGHRS and CDR2 is YFSETQ. V gave up 4 bases and J gave up 6 bases, with 20 bases separating them. This CDR3 spans 15 amino acids. This chain's CDR3 is CASSGGLAGPFEQYF. Written as DNA, the CDR3 is TGCGCCAGCAGCGGGGGACTGGCGGGCCCCTTCGAGCAGTACTTC.

In DNA form, the CDR3 reads TGCGCCAGCAGCTTTGACAGGAACACTGAAGCTTTCTTT. Its translation is CASSFDRNTEAFF. This chain joins TRBV5-1 and TRBJ1-1, with D perhaps matching TRBD1 (5 bases). The V end was cut by 2 bases, the J end by 1 base, with 6 bases between. The CDR3 covers 13 residues. The V gene's germline CDR1 is SGHRS and CDR2 YFSETQ.

The J gene is TRBJ1-5, the V gene TRBV28; D uncertain. The V and J ends lost 5 bases and 9 bases respectively, with 11 bases between them. The CDR3 contains 12 residues. Germline values: CDR1 MDHEN, CDR2 SYDVKM. Here the CDR3 DNA reads TGTGCCAGCAGTCCCTCAGAATCGCCCCAGCATTTT. It codes for CASSPSESPQHF.

This clone was counted a few times. The CDR3 region has the DNA TGTGCCAGCAGAGGCGGACTAGCGGCTTACGAGCAGTACTTC. Its translation: CASRGGLAAYEQYF. The chain recombines TRBV28 with TRBJ2-7; 10 positions agree with TRBD2. Germline V CDR1 and CDR2: MDHEN, SYDVKM. V was pared by 6 bases and J by 4 bases, with 6 bases of the junction left unmatched. There are 14 residues in the CDR3.

For the CDR3, the DNA is TGTGCCAGCACCATAGAAAACTCTGGAAACACCATATATTTT. This codes for CASTIENSGNTIYF. The chain couples TRBV7-2 to TRBJ1-3; D remains ambiguous. In germline, CDR1 is SGHTA, CDR2 FQGNSA. The V end lost 7 bases, the J end lost 0 bases, and 10 bases lay between the germline ends. The CDR3 loop spans 14 amino acids.

This sequence joins TRBV9 and TRBJ2-3; no reliable D call. Germline assignment: CDR1 SGDLS and CDR2 YYNGEE. This CDR3 has 12 residues. Trimming pared 1 base from V and 6 bases from J, leaving 6 bases between. The CDR3 is CASSVNGDTQYF. The CDR3 bases are TGTGCCAGCAGCGTAAACGGGGATACGCAGTATTTT.

The chain carries TRBV27 and TRBJ2-7, with D hard to call. V was pared by 3 bases and J by 1 base, with 7 bases between. CDR1 is MNHEY and CDR2 is SMNVEV in the germline V gene (reference sequence). The CDR3 sequence is 13 residues long. For the CDR3, the DNA is TGTGCCAGCAGTTTTGGCAGATCCTACGAGCAGTACTTC. It yields the protein CASSFGRSYEQYF.

The chain links TRBV6-5 to TRBJ1-5; unclear D gene. With 4 bases removed from V and 6 bases from J, the gap between germline ends came to 16 bases. CDR3 length: 15 amino acids. Per germline, CDR1 MNHEY and CDR2 SVGAGI. The CDR3: CASSSDGLAGQPQHF. Here the CDR3 DNA reads TGTGCCAGCAGTTCGGACGGGTTAGCGGGTCAGCCCCAGCATTTT.

This clone is a singleton in its sample. The CDR3 region has the DNA TGTGCCAGTAGTCCCGGAACTAGCGCGAACGCGGCAGATACGCAGTATTTT. It codes for CASSPGTSANAADTQYF. The rearrangement links TRBV19 to TRBJ2-3, with 7 bases aligning to TRBD2. CDR1 and CDR2 (germline): LNHDA, SQIVND (reference sequence). This CDR3 comprises 17 residues. Losses at the gene ends were 5 bases for V and 4 bases for J; bases not matched to a gene: 15.

The chain has TRBV6-4 and TRBJ1-5; D might be TRBD1 (6 bases). Germline V gives CDR1 MRHNA, CDR2 SNTAGT. CDR3 length: 16 amino acids. The V and J ends lost 6 bases and 0 bases respectively, with 15 bases between them. CDR3 in DNA: TGTGCCAGCAGATACAGGGTCCTTGATAGCAATCAGCCCCAGCATTTT. It specifies CASRYRVLDSNQPQHF.

V is TRBV5-1 and J is TRBJ1-1; maybe TRBD1 (5 bases). The germline V gene has CDR1 SGHRS and CDR2 YFSETQ. CDR3 length: 16 residues. V lost 1 base and J 5 bases, leaving 18 bases between the germline ends. As DNA, the CDR3 is TGCGCCAGCAGCTTGTTCTCCACTCAGGGTGGGACTGAAGCTTTCTTT. Its protein is CASSLFSTQGGTEAFF. The full variable domain, with the rest looked up from reference TRBV5-1 and TRBJ1-1, is KAGVTQTPRYLIKTRGQQVTLSCSPISGHRSVSWYQQTPGQGLQFLFEYFSETQRNKGNFPGRFSGRQFSNSRSEMNVSTLELGDSALYLCASSLFSTQGGTEAFFGQGTRLTVV.

This clone was observed once. This sequence joins TRBV15 and TRBJ2-5; D is uncertain. The CDR3 loop spans 12 amino acids. Trimming pared 3 bases from V and 3 bases from J, leaving 5 bases between. Germline-derived CDR1 and CDR2 are LNHNV and YYDKDF (reference sequence). The CDR3 bases are TGTGCCACCAGCAGTATTAAAGAGACCCAGTACTTC. Amino acid sequence: CATSSIKETQYF.

This clone was observed a few times. This sequence joins TRBV27 and TRBJ1-5; tentative D call: TRBD1 (5 bases). Germline-derived CDR1 and CDR2 are MNHEY and SMNVEV (reference sequence). Trimming took off 3 bases at V and 3 bases at J, with 15 bases between the two ends. The CDR3 covers 16 residues. The CDR3: CASSFGSAGLNQPQHF. The CDR3, as DNA: TGTGCCAGCAGTTTCGGATCAGCGGGGCTCAATCAGCCCCAGCATTTT.

The rearrangement joins TRBV19 to TRBJ1-1; TRBD1 matches at 9 bases. Trimming took 6 bases from V and 9 from J; bases not matched to a gene: 11. Per the germline V gene, CDR1 is LNHDA and CDR2 is SQIVND (reference sequence). CDR3 length: 14 residues. The CDR3: CASRISRDRDKAFF. CDR3 in DNA: TGTGCCAGTAGGATAAGCCGGGACAGGGATAAAGCTTTCTTT.

The V gene is TRBV28, the J gene TRBJ1-4; a possible D gene is TRBD1 (6 bases). V dropped 3 bases and J dropped 8 bases, with 7 bases sitting between them. The germline V gene has CDR1 MDHEN and CDR2 SYDVKM. CDR3 length: 12 amino acids. CDR3 bases: TGTGCCAGCAGTTTCCAGGGGGAAAAACTGTTTTTT. It is translated as CASSFQGEKLFF. The full variable domain, completed using reference TRBV28 and TRBJ1-4, is DVKVTQSSRYLVKRTGEKVFLECVQDMDHENMFWYRQDPGLGLRLIYFSYDVKMKEKGDIPEGYSVSREKKERFSLILESASTNQTSMYLCASSFQGEKLFFGSGTQLSVL.

The chain couples TRBV6-1 to TRBJ1-1; D unclear. Trimming took 0 bases from V and 4 from J, leaving 6 bases between them. There are 13 residues in the CDR3. Germline CDR1 is MNHNS and CDR2 is SASEGT. In DNA, the CDR3 is TGTGCCAGCAGTGAAGCTCGGGGCACTGAAGCTTTCTTT. Translation: CASSEARGTEAFF.

This rearrangement joins TRBV6-5 to TRBJ1-1; D is unresolved. V lost 6 bases to trimming and J lost 6 bases, with 14 bases between them. This CDR3 has 13 amino acids. Per germline, CDR1 MNHEY and CDR2 SVGAGI. The CDR3 sequence: CASSRGYNAEAFF. The CDR3 bases are TGTGCCAGCAGCCGAGGGTATAACGCTGAAGCTTTCTTT.

The chain links TRBV7-8 to TRBJ1-5; D perhaps matches TRBD1 (5 bases). Germline V gives CDR1 SGHVS, CDR2 FQNEAQ. The V gene lost 0 bases and the J gene lost 0 bases, with 15 bases spanning the gap. This CDR3 has 18 amino acids. In DNA, the CDR3 is TGTGCCAGCAGCTTAGCGCCGGTTGGAGGGACTAGCAATCAGCCCCAGCATTTT. Its protein is CASSLAPVGGTSNQPQHF.

The rearrangement joins TRBV9 to TRBJ2-3; TRBD2 matches 10 bases. The ends lost 4 bases at V and 4 bases at J; junction bases unmatched: 12. Germline CDR1 SGDLS, CDR2 YYNGEE. This CDR3 region has 17 residues. The CDR3 DNA is TGTGCCAGCAGCCCGGAACAGCGGGGGGGCCTTGCAGATACGCAGTATTTT. Its protein product is CASSPEQRGGLADTQYF.

CDR3 in DNA: TGTGCCAGCAGACGGACAGCTCCCGACTCCTACGAGCAGTACTTC. Its protein product is CASRRTAPDSYEQYF. V is TRBV28 and J is TRBJ2-7, with D perhaps matching TRBD1 (6 bases). Germline assignment: CDR1 MDHEN and CDR2 SYDVKM. CDR3 length: 15 residues. V lost 6 bases to trimming and J lost 0 bases, with 15 bases between them.

The chain is built from TRBV6-5 and TRBJ2-5; 7 positions agree with TRBD2. Germline V gene sequence: CDR1 MNHEY, CDR2 SVGAGI. With 10 bases clipped from V and 3 bases from J, the junction kept 5 bases outside the gene matches. The CDR3 sequence is 12 residues long. As DNA, the CDR3 is TGTGCCACCGGGACTACGGAAGAGACCCAGTACTTC. As protein: CATGTTEETQYF.

V and J are TRBV29-1 and TRBJ2-6, with D hard to call. Germline CDR1 reads SQVTM; CDR2 reads ANQGSEA. This CDR3 contains 12 residues. V was trimmed by 4 bases and J by 4 bases, leaving 5 bases between them. The chain's CDR3 is CSVVGGANVLTF. In DNA form, the CDR3 reads TGCAGCGTTGTTGGCGGGGCCAACGTCCTGACTTTC.

The chain employs TRBV14 and TRBJ2-1; 7 nucleotides line up with TRBD2. Germline lookup yields CDR1 SGHDN and CDR2 FVKESK. The CDR3 is 15 residues long. The V segment lost 1 base and the J segment 0 bases; nucleotides outside the gene matches: 0. The CDR3 reads CASSQGGSSYNEQFF. CDR3 sequence (DNA): TGTGCCAGCAGCCAAGGCGGGAGCTCCTACAATGAGCAGTTCTTC. Full variable domain (remainder filled in from reference TRBV14 and TRBJ2-1): EAGVTQFPSHSVIEKGQTVTLRCDPISGHDNLYWYRRVMGKEIKFLLHFVKESKQDESGMPNNRFLAERTGGTYSTLKVQPAELEDSGVYFCASSQGGSSYNEQFFGPGTRLTVL.

The chain joins TRBV4-1 to TRBJ1-5, with a possible D match to TRBD1 (6 bases). Germline assignment: CDR1 MGHRA and CDR2 YSYEKL. The CDR3 spans 15 residues. V lost 0 bases, J lost 4 bases, and 10 bases lay in between. CDR3 sequence reads: CASSQEGGGNQPQHF. CDR3 nucleotide sequence: TGCGCCAGCAGCCAAGAAGGGGGGGGTAATCAGCCCCAGCATTTT.